The 16 T cell receptor beta chains presented below share a single source sample, sequenced in a study of blood T cells in healthy people across ages. Together with a sample-barcoded 5' primer, a J-beta primer mix was included in a second PCR lasting roughly 6 to 12 cycles. TCRdb passed the 5' RACE reads through MiXCR, listing each CDR3 protein once. In the table there are roughly 680,000 distinct CDR3 sequences, approximately 21% of which are singletons. Sequencing was performed on blood. The source of these receptors is a man in his 70s in good health.

The chain is built from TRBV29-1 and TRBJ2-7; TRBD2 matches at 9 bases. Germline V gene lookup returns CDR1 SQVTM and CDR2 ANQGSEA. CDR3 length: 12 amino acids. Trimming took 7 bases from V and 4 from J; bases not matched to a gene: 5. The CDR3 loop reads CSARGLAYEQYF. CDR3 DNA sequence: TGCAGCGCGAGGGGACTAGCTTACGAGCAGTACTTC.

This clonotype was seen a few times. The chain is built from TRBV6-1 and TRBJ2-3, with D possibly TRBD1 on 6 matching bases. CDR1 is MNHNS and CDR2 is SASEGT in the germline V gene. V was pared by 2 bases and J by 9 bases, with 12 bases between. This CDR3 contains 13 residues. The CDR3 coding sequence is TGTGCCAGCAGTGAAAAAACAGGGTTGACGCAGTATTTT. Protein: CASSEKTGLTQYF.

The genes are TRBV5-1 and TRBJ2-7; TRBD2 matches 8 bases. Germline V lookup: CDR1 SGHRS, CDR2 YFSETQ. Germline trimming cut 4 bases from V and 0 bases from J; bases unmatched to any gene: 9. This CDR3 contains 16 residues. The CDR3: CASSQDQRGSSYEQYF. CDR3 nucleotide sequence: TGCGCCAGCAGCCAAGACCAGCGGGGGAGCTCCTACGAGCAGTACTTC.

The chain combines TRBV10-3 with TRBJ1-6; a weak D match, TRBD1 (5 bases). V lost 0 bases and J 7 bases, leaving 13 bases between the germline ends. The CDR3 extends over 16 amino acids. Germline lookup yields CDR1 ENHRY and CDR2 SYGVKD. The CDR3 loop is CAISESSGGENSPLHF. DNA for the CDR3: TGTGCCATCAGTGAGTCCAGTGGGGGGGAGAATTCACCCCTCCACTTT.

The chain employs TRBV5-5 and TRBJ2-5, with 7 bases fitting TRBD1. The CDR3 extends over 15 amino acids. The germline V gene encodes CDR1 SGHKS and CDR2 YYEKEE (reference sequence). With 5 bases clipped from V and 4 bases from J, the junction kept 11 bases outside the gene matches. The CDR3 loop reads CASSLTLGGVETQYF. For the CDR3, the DNA is TGTGCCAGCAGTCTGACGTTAGGGGGCGTAGAGACCCAGTACTTC.

This clonotype was detected a few times. This chain connects TRBV24-1 to TRBJ2-1; 7 bases match TRBD2. The ends lost 4 bases at V and 10 bases at J; junction bases unmatched: 9. Per the germline V gene, CDR1 is KGHDR and CDR2 is SFDVKD. CDR3 size: 14 residues. The CDR3 bases are TGTGCCACCAGTGAAAGCGGGGCCCCTAGGGAGCAGTTCTTC. Translating gives CATSESGAPREQFF.

This chain connects TRBV11-2 to TRBJ2-5; no definite D call. CDR3 length equals 14 residues. Trimming took 0 bases from V and 0 from J, leaving 5 bases between them. Germline V gives CDR1 SGHAT, CDR2 FQNNGV. The CDR3 nucleotides are TGTGCCAGCAGCTTAGAGACCAACCAAGAGACCCAGTACTTC. Protein sequence: CASSLETNQETQYF. Using reference TRBV11-2 and TRBJ2-5 for the parts outside the CDR3, the full variable domain is EAGVAQSPRYKIIEKRQSVAFWCNPISGHATLYWYQQILGQGPKLLIQFQNNGVVDDSQLPKDRFSAERLKGVDSTLKIQPAKLEDSAVYLCASSLETNQETQYFGPGTRLLVL.

In DNA form, the CDR3 reads TGTGCCAGCAGCAAGGGGACTTCCAATAGACCCACAGATACGCAGTATTTT. Amino acids: CASSKGTSNRPTDTQYF. The V call is TRBV6-2 or TRBV6-3, the J call TRBJ2-3; weak D call: TRBD2 (6 bases). Per the germline V gene, CDR1 is MNHEY and CDR2 is SVGEGT. Trimming stripped 6 bases from V and 2 bases from J, with 21 bases between. The CDR3 covers 17 residues.

This clonotype was observed a handful of times. This chain joins TRBV20-1 and TRBJ2-1; the D is unclear. The CDR3 is 13 residues long. Germline CDR1 is DFQATT and CDR2 is SNEGSKA (reference sequence). The V end lost 5 bases, the J end lost 4 bases, and 12 bases lay between the germline ends. Here the CDR3 DNA reads TGCAGTGCTCCCTTACGAGGTTACAATGAGCAGTTCTTC. Encoded protein: CSAPLRGYNEQFF.

V and J are TRBV20-1 and TRBJ2-3; 10 nucleotides align to TRBD2. Unmatched junction bases numbered 6, after V lost 6 bases and J lost 0 bases. This CDR3 is built from 15 residues. Germline values: CDR1 DFQATT, CDR2 SNEGSKA (reference sequence). DNA for the CDR3: TGCAGTGCGGGGATAGCGGGAGGTAGCACAGATACGCAGTATTTT. The encoded protein is CSAGIAGGSTDTQYF.

Worth noting for this clonotype: Being one base from a much bigger clone, this may be a read error. The J gene is TRBJ1-5, the V gene TRBV7-8; 7 bases map to TRBD1. The CDR3 is 14 residues long. J lost 4 bases, V lost 2 bases, and 2 bases had no gene match. Looked up from germline, CDR1 is SGHVS and CDR2 is FQNEAQ. CDR3 loop: CASSLLGQNQPQHF. DNA for the CDR3: TGTGCCAGCAGCTTACTGGGACAGAATCAGCCCCAGCATTTT.

This clonotype occurred a few times. Relative to the germline gene, one junction end is altered; a read error may explain this. CDR3 DNA: TGTGCCAGCAGCTTACAACTAGCGGGAGTATCCTTC. Translation gives CASSLQLAGVSF. The genes are TRBV7-8 and TRBJ2-5; TRBD2 aligns across 11 bases. Germline V lookup: CDR1 SGHVS, CDR2 FQNEAQ. The length of the CDR3 is 12 residues.

The gene calls are TRBV29-1 and TRBJ1-3; D not resolved. The CDR3 loop spans 14 amino acids. The V gene's germline CDR1 is SQVTM and CDR2 ANQGSEA. Trimming removed 4 bases at V and 0 bases at J, with 10 bases between. The CDR3 bases are TGCAGCGTTGCCGGGGAGGCCTCTGGAAACACCATATATTTT. Translating it yields CSVAGEASGNTIYF.

On this clonotype itself: No conserved phenylalanine or tryptophan ends this CDR3, so it is likely a read error. The chain carries TRBV2 and TRBJ2-5; 11 nucleotides agree with TRBD2. This CDR3 has 17 residues. Trimming at V came to 4 bases and at J to 1 base, leaving 8 bases not matched to a gene. The germline V gene encodes CDR1 SNHLY and CDR2 FYNNEI. The CDR3 spells CASSGMWTSGLQETQYS. The CDR3 nucleotides are TGTGCCAGCAGTGGGATGTGGACTAGCGGGCTCCAAGAGACCCAGTACTCC.

There are a few counts of this clonotype. The germline gene is not matched at one end of the junction; a read error may be the cause. The gene calls are TRBV5-1 and TRBJ2-5; 12 bases fit TRBD2. The last part of the DNA fits TRBJ2-1 better; the J call may be wrong. This CDR3 region has 15 residues. From germline, CDR1 is SGHRS and CDR2 YFSETQ. The chain's CDR3 is CANSLTSGSTNEQFF. The CDR3 DNA sequence: TGCGCCAACAGCCTGACTAGCGGGAGTACCAATGAGCAGTTCTTC.

The chain has TRBV6-6 and TRBJ2-3; no firm D call. This CDR3 is 13 amino acids long. V lost 0 bases and J 5 bases, leaving 6 bases between the germline ends. Germline V gene lookup returns CDR1 MNHNY and CDR2 SVGAGI (reference sequence). The CDR3 nucleotides are TGTGCCAGCAGTTACTCGCCCCGAGATACGCAGTATTTT. Translation: CASSYSPRDTQYF.